The 27 T cell receptor beta chains reported below all come from one sample, sequenced in a study of T cell repertoires in cytomegalovirus infection. Each CDR3 protein is one row after TCRdb ran MiXCR on the reads. The sample yields hundreds of thousands of distinct CDR3 sequences, approximately 24% seen once. The sequencing sample was made of CD8+ T cells from PBMCs. These receptors were collected from a human donor in good health (CMV status not recorded). Some clones in this sample may be carry-over from other donors' samples.

This clonotype was observed many times. The chain joins TRBV6-1 to TRBJ2-7, with D perhaps assigned TRBD1 or TRBD2 (5 bases each). This CDR3 contains 14 residues. Germline values: CDR1 MNHNS, CDR2 SASEGT. Deletions cut 9 bases from V and 0 bases from J, with 15 bases between. The CDR3 spells CASTFDGTSYEQYF. CDR3 in DNA: TGTGCCAGTACCTTCGATGGGACCTCCTACGAGCAGTACTTC.

The chain is built from TRBV19 and TRBJ1-5, with D unresolved. The CDR3 is made up of 15 amino acids. Germline V lookup: CDR1 LNHDA, CDR2 SQIVND (reference sequence). The V end lost 3 bases, the J end lost 5 bases, and 14 bases lay between the germline ends. CDR3 nucleotides: TGTGCCAGTAGTATTTCGGGATGGGAAGATCAGCCCCAGCATTTT. Protein product: CASSISGWEDQPQHF.

The V gene is TRBV6-4, the J gene TRBJ2-7, with D possibly matching TRBD1 (5 bases). The germline V gene has CDR1 MRHNA and CDR2 SNTAGT. Trimming pared 5 bases from V and 7 bases from J, leaving 15 bases between. This CDR3 has 13 amino acids. The CDR3 nucleotides are TGTGCCAGCAGTATCTACAGGTCCGGGGAGCAGTACTTC. Protein product: CASSIYRSGEQYF.

V and J are TRBV4-1 and TRBJ1-1; 9 bases line up with TRBD1. The CDR3 extends over 14 amino acids. Trimming at V came to 3 bases and at J to 3 bases, leaving 2 bases not matched to a gene. Germline-derived CDR1 and CDR2 are MGHRA and YSYEKL. The CDR3 bases are TGCGCCAGCAGCCATTGGGACAGGGACACTGAAGCTTTCTTT. Translated: CASSHWDRDTEAFF.

This clonotype was recorded at least ten times. The chain combines TRBV6-6 with TRBJ1-1; 10 bases fit TRBD1. Germline lookup yields CDR1 MNHNY and CDR2 SVGAGI (reference sequence). The CDR3 length is 13 residues. With V trimmed by 4 bases and J by 11 bases, 7 bases remained unmatched. The CDR3 sequence: CASSLSGTGAAFF. CDR3 nucleotide sequence: TGTGCCAGCAGTTTATCCGGGACAGGGGCCGCTTTCTTT.

In this sample, this clonotype turned up a few times. V gene TRBV29-1 combines with J gene TRBJ2-3, with TRBD1 as a possible D gene (6 bases). V lost 8 bases and J lost 6, with 30 bases in between. CDR3 length: 17 residues. Per the germline V gene, CDR1 is SQVTM and CDR2 is ANQGSEA. The CDR3 coding sequence is TGCAGCCCCCTAACTCGGGGCACGGACAGCGCAGGGGATACGCAGTATTTT. Translated, it gives CSPLTRGTDSAGDTQYF.

This sequence joins TRBV7-6 and TRBJ2-5, with D possibly being TRBD1 (6 bases). CDR1 is SGHVS and CDR2 is FNYEAQ in the germline V gene. The CDR3 runs 16 residues. Trimming took 5 bases from V and 0 from J, leaving 16 bases between them. CDR3 nucleotide sequence: TGTGCCAGCAGCGTGCTTAATTGGGACAACCAAGAGACCCAGTACTTC. It specifies CASSVLNWDNQETQYF.

The chain links TRBV20-1 to TRBJ2-1; 11 positions match TRBD2. Trimming at V came to 1 base and at J to 0 bases, leaving 8 bases not matched to a gene. Germline CDR1 and CDR2: DFQATT and SNEGSKA (reference sequence). The length of the CDR3 is 18 residues. Here the CDR3 DNA reads TGCAGTGCTAGAGCTAGCGGGGGGCACCTGAGCTCCTACAATGAGCAGTTCTTC. As protein: CSARASGGHLSSYNEQFF.

This clonotype was observed a handful of times. This rearrangement joins TRBV4-2 to TRBJ2-1, with D hard to call. The CDR3 extends over 13 amino acids. The germline gives CDR1 LGHNA, CDR2 YNFKEQ. V was cut by 4 bases and J by 5 bases, with 9 bases left in between. The CDR3 coding sequence is TGTGCCAGCAGCCCAAGCTACAACAATGAGCAGTTCTTC. Translation gives CASSPSYNNEQFF.

This clonotype was seen a handful of times. V and J are TRBV6-5 and TRBJ2-1; D perhaps matches TRBD1 (5 bases). CDR3 length: 13 residues. Trimming took off 0 bases at V and 8 bases at J, with 8 bases between the two ends. The V gene's germline CDR1 is MNHEY and CDR2 SVGAGI. CDR3 amino acids: CASSYSTEDEQFF. As DNA, the CDR3 is TGTGCCAGCAGTTACTCGACAGAAGATGAGCAGTTCTTC.

This clonotype was recorded many times. The J gene is TRBJ2-3, the V gene TRBV7-3, with 7 bases aligning to TRBD1. Germline V gene data show CDR1 as SGHTA and CDR2 as FQGTGA. J was trimmed by 1 base and V by 2 bases; bases with no gene match: 3. The CDR3 has 15 amino acids. As DNA, the CDR3 is TGTGCCAGCAGCTTAGAGGGACAGCGCACAGATACGCAGTATTTT. Its protein is CASSLEGQRTDTQYF.

This clonotype was observed at least ten times. The chain links TRBV12-3 or TRBV12-4 to TRBJ1-1, with a weak D call TRBD1 (5 bases). The CDR3 length is 14 residues. V lost 8 bases, J lost 3 bases, and 16 bases lay in between. CDR3 in amino acids: CASGWTPGDTEAFF. The CDR3 DNA follows: TGTGCCAGCGGCTGGACGCCGGGGGACACTGAAGCTTTCTTT.

The chain is built from TRBV10-3 and TRBJ2-2, with 8 bases matching TRBD2. Trimming removed 2 bases from V and 5 bases from J; junction bases left unmatched: 7. The CDR3 is 16 residues long. CDR1 ENHRY and CDR2 SYGVKD come from the germline V gene. This CDR3 is CAISEAAGGWTGELFF. The CDR3 DNA sequence: TGTGCCATCAGTGAGGCTGCGGGAGGTTGGACCGGGGAGCTGTTTTTT.

This chain uses TRBV11-2 with TRBJ2-3; no clear D. V was trimmed by 5 bases and J by 6 bases, leaving 18 bases between them. CDR3 size: 15 residues. From germline, CDR1 is SGHAT and CDR2 FQNNGV. The CDR3, as DNA: TGTGCCAGCAGCCCTAGGGATGTGTCTGAGGATACGCAGTATTTT. It is translated as CASSPRDVSEDTQYF. Using reference TRBV11-2 and TRBJ2-3 for the parts outside the CDR3, the full variable domain is EAGVAQSPRYKIIEKRQSVAFWCNPISGHATLYWYQQILGQGPKLLIQFQNNGVVDDSQLPKDRFSAERLKGVDSTLKIQPAKLEDSAVYLCASSPRDVSEDTQYFGPGTRLTVL.

This clonotype was seen many times. The CDR3 region is CASSILAGGHLETQYF. The DNA of the CDR3 is TGTGCCAGCAGCATACTAGCGGGGGGCCATTTGGAGACCCAGTACTTC. The chain uses TRBV7-9 and TRBJ2-5; 12 bases line up with TRBD2. Germline trimming cut 5 bases from V and 5 bases from J; bases unmatched to any gene: 9. This CDR3 has 16 amino acids. Germline assignment: CDR1 SEHNR and CDR2 FQNEAQ (reference sequence).

The chain carries TRBV28 and TRBJ2-1; D could derive from TRBD1 or TRBD2 (5 bases each). Trimming pared 6 bases from V and 7 bases from J, leaving 19 bases between. CDR1 and CDR2 from the germline V gene are MDHEN and SYDVKM. The CDR3 length is 15 residues. This CDR3 is CASSLVGVSLNEQFF. The CDR3, as DNA: TGTGCCAGCAGCCTGGTGGGGGTTTCACTTAATGAGCAGTTCTTC.

In this sample, this clonotype turned up a few times. The genes are TRBV2 and TRBJ2-7; D is ambiguous. The V gene's germline CDR1 is SNHLY and CDR2 FYNNEI. The length of the CDR3 is 15 residues. V gave up 4 bases and J gave up 0 bases, with 13 bases separating them. As DNA, the CDR3 is TGTGCCAGCAGTGTGTGGCAGTTACCCTCCTACGAGCAGTACTTC. Translating gives CASSVWQLPSYEQYF.

The V gene is TRBV7-4, the J gene TRBJ2-1; tentatively, D is TRBD1 (7 bases). The germline V gene has CDR1 SGHVT and CDR2 SQSDAQ. The CDR3 has 16 residues. V lost 0 bases to trimming and J lost 7 bases, with 16 bases between them. CDR3 loop: CASSLAAGGSRNEQFF. The CDR3 DNA sequence: TGTGCCAGCAGCTTAGCGGCAGGGGGGTCCCGTAATGAGCAGTTCTTC.

This clonotype showed up just a few times. The chain recombines TRBV7-3 with TRBJ2-3; D is undetermined. The germline V gene has CDR1 SGHTA and CDR2 FQGTGA. The CDR3 is 14 amino acids. V was pared by 1 base and J by 0 bases, with 5 bases between. CDR3 region: CASSLKVSTDTQYF. CDR3 in DNA: TGTGCCAGCAGCTTAAAGGTTAGCACAGATACGCAGTATTTT.

This chain links TRBV25-1 with TRBJ2-1; D is possibly TRBD1 or TRBD2 (5 bases each). Deletions cut 3 bases from V and 10 bases from J, with 16 bases between. The CDR3 loop spans 14 amino acids. Germline V gives CDR1 MGHDK, CDR2 SYGVNS. The CDR3 is CASSEGTAGSEQFF. CDR3 nucleotide sequence: TGTGCCAGCAGTGAGGGGACCGCCGGATCGGAGCAGTTCTTC.

This clonotype was seen repeatedly, ten times or more. The rearrangement uses TRBV7-2 and TRBJ2-7; TRBD2 might be the D (7 bases). Germline loops: CDR1 SGHTA, CDR2 FQGNSA. The V gene lost 4 bases and the J gene lost 2 bases, with 15 bases spanning the gap. The CDR3 has 15 residues. The CDR3 nucleotides are TGTGCCAGCAGCTCCGGAGGGGGGGGACCCTACGAGCAGTACGTC. This codes for CASSSGGGGPYEQYV.

Ten or more counts support this clonotype. This chain connects TRBV7-9 to TRBJ2-6, with D unclear. CDR1 and CDR2 from the germline V gene are SEHNR and FQNEAQ (reference sequence). The CDR3 spans 20 residues. Trimming stripped 5 bases from V and 4 bases from J, with 27 bases between. DNA of the CDR3: TGTGCCAGCAGCGGAGCACCAGTCTACACCCAACTCTGGGGGGCCAACGTCCTGACTTTC. It is translated as CASSGAPVYTQLWGANVLTF.

In this sample, this clonotype turned up many times. The chain couples TRBV6-4 to TRBJ2-3; TRBD2 aligns across 9 bases. The V gene's germline CDR1 is MRHNA and CDR2 SNTAGT. Germline trimming cut 0 bases from V and 1 base from J; bases unmatched to any gene: 2. This CDR3 is 16 amino acids long. The CDR3 bases are TGTGCCAGCAGTGACTCGGCTAGCGGGGGCACAGATACGCAGTATTTT. Its translation is CASSDSASGGTDTQYF.

V gene TRBV7-9 combines with J gene TRBJ1-2; unclear D gene. The CDR3 runs 8 residues. Germline V CDR1 and CDR2: SEHNR, FQNEAQ (reference sequence). The CDR3 DNA reads as TGTTTGAGCGGTGGCTACACCTTC. It is translated as CLSGGYTF.

This clonotype was picked up many times. This rearrangement joins TRBV7-2 to TRBJ2-2; D is unresolved. The CDR3 covers 15 residues. CDR1 is SGHTA, CDR2 FQGNSA, per germline. V lost 1 base and J 4 bases, leaving 10 bases between the germline ends. The CDR3 protein is CASSLVIDRTGELFF. CDR3 bases: TGTGCCAGCAGCTTAGTGATCGACCGCACCGGGGAGCTGTTTTTT.

Notes on this clonotype: This clone may be a read error of a much larger clone one base away. The chain couples TRBV11-1 to TRBJ2-1; weak D call: TRBD2 (6 bases). CDR1 and CDR2 (germline): SGHAT, FQDESV (reference sequence). The CDR3 is 12 amino acids. The DNA for the CDR3 is TGTACCAGCAGCTTAGACGGCGGGAAGCAGTTCTTC. This encodes CTSSLDGGKQFF.

The chain carries TRBV7-9 and TRBJ2-7, with a possible D match to TRBD1 (6 bases). The germline V gene has CDR1 SEHNR and CDR2 FQNEAQ (reference sequence). V gave up 5 bases and J gave up 3 bases, with 11 bases separating them. This CDR3 is built from 13 residues. CDR3 coding DNA: TGTGCCAGCAGCCCCGGACAGCTCTACGAGCAGTACGTC. Its protein is CASSPGQLYEQYV.